This T cell receptor beta chain originates from a study of CXCR3-negative and CXCR3-positive naive CD8 T cells. Of note for this clonotype: Antigen specificity is unknown.

Germline V gene data show CDR1 as MRHNA and CDR2 as SNTAGT. The CDR3 sequence is 13 residues long. Study-wide points: Comparison of naive CXCR3-negative and CXCR3-positive cells revealed similar TRBV-TRBJ usage, while memory cells differed. Most assays used freshly isolated PBMCs, as cryopreservation partially reduced CXCR3.

The study made its TRB cDNA libraries by 5' RACE, adding UMI labels. After re-calling the 5' RACE reads, TCRdb lists one entry per CDR3 protein, DNA absent. This sample carries about 48,000 distinct CDR3 sequences, with approximately 15% going to the ten biggest clones. The rearrangement joins TRBV6-4 to TRBJ2-3. Sequenced: memory CD8+ T cells from blood. The source of this sequence is a human donor in good health. Some clones in this sample may be carry-over from other donors' samples. The CDR3 loop reads CASSDAGTDTQYF.